This TCR beta chain appears in the sequencing data of a study of blood T cell repertoires in COVID-19. Seattle patients were enrolled while actively infected and followed longitudinally. CDR3 length: 14 amino acids. V shed 4 bases and J 2 bases; nucleotides not matched to a gene: 5. The germline V gene has CDR1 SGHRS and CDR2 YFSETQ. Original methodology: Amplification with reference gene primers provided the estimates of nucleated cell counts. Assay: immunoSEQ multiplex PCR; the TCRdb copy retains only in-frame clones and omits some. That table is the source of V, J and clone size, and D and trimming were worked out from the DNA. The sample consists of more than 300,000 clones, 88% of them appearing once.

The chain employs TRBV5-1 and TRBJ2-7; 8 nucleotides line up with TRBD1. This TCR came from a woman between 65 and 79 years old with COVID-19, enrolled during active disease. The source material was peripheral blood. CDR3 region: CASSHGQGTYEQYF. The CDR3 DNA reads as TGCGCCAGCAGCCACGGACAGGGTACCTACGAGCAGTACTTC.